The 31 T cell receptor beta chains presented below share a single source sample, sequenced in a study of cytomegalovirus exposure and HLA in healthy donors. TCRdb's table, derived via immunoSEQ multiplex PCR, lists solely in-frame clones and lacks some. The sample yields 190,000 or so clones, approximately 82% seen once. Source material: PBMCs. The receptors were gathered from a woman younger than 45 in good health and CMV-seropositive.

This chain uses TRBV5-6 with TRBJ1-5, with D tentatively TRBD1 (5 bases). V lost 1 base, J lost 2 bases, and 13 bases lay in between. Germline-derived CDR1 and CDR2 are SGHDT and YYEEEE. This CDR3 is 16 amino acids long. CDR3 bases: TGTGCCAGCAGCTTGAAATCTGGGGCAGGCAATCAGCCCCAGCATTTT. It is translated as CASSLKSGAGNQPQHF. The full variable domain, in which reference TRBV5-6 and TRBJ1-5 provide the parts outside the CDR3, is DAGVTQSPTHLIKTRGQQVTLRCSPKSGHDTVSWYQQALGQGPQFIFQYYEEEERQRGNFPDRFSGHQFPNYSSELNVNALLLGDSALYLCASSLKSGAGNQPQHFGDGTRLSIL.

As regards this clone: Other DNA sequences within the sample encode an identical CDR3. The CDR3 DNA follows: TGTGCCAGCAGTTACACTGGGGGAGGCTATGGCTACACCTTC. Its translation is CASSYTGGGYGYTF. The chain links TRBV6-5 to TRBJ1-2; D might be TRBD1 (5 bases). V was shortened by 2 bases and J by 4 bases, with 11 bases between the two germline ends. From germline, CDR1 is MNHEY and CDR2 SVGAGI. This CDR3 spans 14 amino acids.

This chain joins TRBV30 and TRBJ2-5, with no clear D. This CDR3 spans 12 amino acids. In germline, CDR1 is GTSNPN, CDR2 SVGIG (reference sequence). Trimming stripped 2 bases from V and 4 bases from J, with 8 bases between. In nucleotides, the CDR3 is TGTGCCTGGAGTTCTTCCCTAGAGACCCAGTACTTC. It translates to CAWSSSLETQYF. Full variable domain (missing parts from reference TRBV30 and TRBJ2-5): SQTIHQWPATLVQPVGSPLSLECTVEGTSNPNLYWYRQAAGRGLQLLFYSVGIGQISSEVPQNLSASRPQDRQFILSSKKLLLSDSGFYLCAWSSSLETQYFGPGTRLLVL.

The rearrangement uses TRBV11-3 and TRBJ2-2; 10 bases fit TRBD1. V was clipped by 4 bases and J by 5 bases; unmatched bases: 4. CDR3 length equals 15 residues. Germline V gene data show CDR1 as SGHNT and CDR2 as YENEEA. The CDR3, as DNA: TGTGCCAGCAGCTCGGGACAGGGGACGACCGGGGAGCTGTTTTTT. Residues: CASSSGQGTTGELFF.

This chain uses TRBV5-1 with TRBJ2-1, with D unresolved. CDR1 is SGHRS and CDR2 is YFSETQ in the germline V gene. The CDR3 contains 15 residues. Trimming took 2 bases from V and 2 from J, leaving 11 bases between them. This CDR3 reads CASSFEDTPYNEQFF. CDR3 in DNA: TGCGCCAGCAGCTTTGAAGATACACCCTACAATGAGCAGTTCTTC.

V and J are TRBV11-2 and TRBJ1-1, with TRBD1 identical over 8 bases. This CDR3 comprises 13 residues. Germline V lookup: CDR1 SGHAT, CDR2 FQNNGV. With 6 bases clipped from V and 3 bases from J, the junction kept 3 bases outside the gene matches. The CDR3 DNA sequence: TGTGCCAGCAGTAGGACAGGGTACACTGAAGCTTTCTTT. This codes for CASSRTGYTEAFF.

J is TRBJ2-1 and V is TRBV4-2; 12 nucleotides agree with TRBD2. This CDR3 spans 16 amino acids. The V and J ends lost 7 bases and 5 bases, in that order; junction bases with no gene match: 9. Germline V gene lookup returns CDR1 LGHNA and CDR2 YNFKEQ. The CDR3 DNA sequence: TGTGCCAGCACCCCCCTAGCGGGAGGGTACGACAATGAGCAGTTCTTC. Amino acids: CASTPLAGGYDNEQFF.

The chain recombines TRBV9 with TRBJ1-4; 7 positions match TRBD1. In germline, CDR1 is SGDLS, CDR2 YYNGEE. This CDR3 has 15 amino acids. After removal of 1 base from V and 5 bases from J, the junction contained 5 bases not matched to a gene. As DNA, the CDR3 is TGTGCCAGCAGCGTAAGCACAGGGGTGAATGAAAAACTGTTTTTT. Protein sequence: CASSVSTGVNEKLFF.

The V call is TRBV7-2, the J call TRBJ1-1; 7 positions match TRBD1. CDR1 and CDR2 (germline): SGHTA, FQGNSA. This CDR3 spans 13 amino acids. Trimming took 4 bases from V and 5 from J; bases not matched to a gene: 4. The CDR3 loop reads CASSWAGGTEAFF. Written as DNA, the CDR3 is TGTGCCAGCAGCTGGGCAGGGGGGACTGAAGCTTTCTTT.

The genes are TRBV27 and TRBJ1-1; 8 bases are a match to TRBD1. The CDR3 runs 15 residues. Germline V gene lookup returns CDR1 MNHEY and CDR2 SMNVEV (reference sequence). V trimming: 5 bases; J trimming: 3 bases; junction bases outside the gene matches: 8. The CDR3 DNA reads as TGTGCCAGCAGTCCGCGACAGGGGTCGGACACTGAAGCTTTCTTT. This encodes CASSPRQGSDTEAFF.

This chain links TRBV7-6 with TRBJ1-1; a possible D gene is TRBD1 (5 bases). This CDR3 is built from 15 residues. Per germline, CDR1 SGHVS and CDR2 FNYEAQ. V lost 5 bases, J lost 1 base, and 14 bases lay in between. Here the CDR3 reads CASSLPDRPNTEAFF. The CDR3 nucleotides read TGTGCCAGCAGCCTACCTGACAGACCGAACACTGAAGCTTTCTTT.

The chain employs TRBV29-1 and TRBJ1-1; D gene uncertain. Trimming stripped 5 bases from V and 4 bases from J, with 8 bases between. CDR3 size: 11 residues. Germline V lookup: CDR1 SQVTM, CDR2 ANQGSEA. CDR3 coding DNA: TGCAGCGTTCGGTTTAGCACTGAAGCTTTCTTT. Protein product: CSVRFSTEAFF.

V and J are TRBV11-1 and TRBJ1-1; D is unclear. CDR1 and CDR2 (germline): SGHAT, FQDESV (reference sequence). V lost 3 bases to trimming and J lost 1 base, with 12 bases between them. The CDR3 has 15 amino acids. CDR3 amino acids: CASSFNQVQNTEAFF. The DNA for the CDR3 is TGTGCCAGCAGCTTCAACCAGGTGCAGAACACTGAAGCTTTCTTT.

This clone showed up just once. This chain joins TRBV19 and TRBJ2-1, with 8 bases aligning to TRBD2. Germline lookup yields CDR1 LNHDA and CDR2 SQIVND (reference sequence). V lost 5 bases to trimming and J lost 7 bases; unmatched junction nucleotides: 13. The CDR3 is 16 amino acids. The CDR3 protein is CASSRAGVGLWNEQFF. The CDR3 nucleotides are TGTGCCAGTAGTCGAGCGGGAGTTGGTCTATGGAATGAGCAGTTCTTC.

The chain recombines TRBV5-1 with TRBJ2-7, with 8 bases lining up with TRBD1. The CDR3 extends over 16 amino acids. Looked up from germline, CDR1 is SGHRS and CDR2 is YFSETQ. J gave up 7 bases and V 0 bases, and 12 bases lay outside the gene matches. The CDR3 sequence: CASSLGVPQGAGEQYF. The DNA for the CDR3 is TGCGCCAGCAGCTTGGGGGTCCCGCAGGGGGCGGGAGAGCAGTACTTC.

V is TRBV11-1 and J is TRBJ2-1; maybe TRBD1 (6 bases). Trimming cost V 2 bases and J 6 bases, with 11 bases left between them. This CDR3 has 14 residues. Looked up from germline, CDR1 is SGHAT and CDR2 is FQDESV (reference sequence). The CDR3 is CASSLQGTGNEQFF. The CDR3 bases are TGTGCCAGCAGCTTACAGGGGACCGGCAATGAGCAGTTCTTC. The variable domain in full, completed from reference TRBV11-1 and TRBJ2-1, reads EAEVAQSPRYKITEKSQAVAFWCDPISGHATLYWYRQILGQGPELLVQFQDESVVDDSQLPKDRFSAERLKGVDSTLKIQPAELGDSAMYLCASSLQGTGNEQFFGPGTRLTVL.

This clone was seen once. The chain links TRBV7-8 to TRBJ2-5, with D perhaps matching TRBD1 (6 bases). V gave up 1 base and J gave up 5 bases, with 17 bases separating them. The CDR3 sequence is 16 residues long. Germline loops: CDR1 SGHVS, CDR2 FQNEAQ. CDR3 protein: CASSLEGLVGQETQYF. CDR3 coding DNA: TGTGCCAGCAGCTTAGAAGGCCTTGTTGGACAGGAGACCCAGTACTTC. Supplemented by reference TRBV7-8 and TRBJ2-5, the full variable domain reads GAGVSQSPRYKVAKRGQDVALRCDPISGHVSLFWYQQALGQGPEFLTYFQNEAQLDKSGLPSDRFFAERPEGSVSTLKIQRTQQEDSAVYLCASSLEGLVGQETQYFGPGTRLLVL.

The chain uses TRBV28 and TRBJ2-7; 7 nucleotides agree with TRBD2. CDR3 length: 17 amino acids. V was pared by 3 bases and J by 6 bases, with 17 bases of the junction left unmatched. Germline V gives CDR1 MDHEN, CDR2 SYDVKM. Here the CDR3 DNA reads TGTGCCAGCAGTTTCCCTCGGCCGGGGAGGGGATCTCGCGAGCAGTACTTC. It is translated as CASSFPRPGRGSREQYF. The variable domain in full, with the rest retrieved from reference TRBV28 and TRBJ2-7, is DVKVTQSSRYLVKRTGEKVFLECVQDMDHENMFWYRQDPGLGLRLIYFSYDVKMKEKGDIPEGYSVSREKKERFSLILESASTNQTSMYLCASSFPRPGRGSREQYFGPGTRLTVT.

The chain has TRBV15 and TRBJ1-2, with D hard to call. The CDR3 runs to 13 residues. Germline loops: CDR1 LNHNV, CDR2 YYDKDF (reference sequence). V was shortened by 0 bases and J by 7 bases, with 9 bases between the two germline ends. Written as DNA, the CDR3 is TGTGCCACCAGCAGAGAGTCCCGGGGTGGCTACACCTTC. It specifies CATSRESRGGYTF.

The V gene is TRBV5-6, the J gene TRBJ1-2; TRBD1 is a possible D gene (6 bases). The ends were cut back, 4 bases at V and 4 bases at J, with 11 bases in the middle. The CDR3 contains 13 residues. Germline assignment: CDR1 SGHDT and CDR2 YYEEEE. The CDR3 DNA sequence: TGTGCCAGCAGCCCTACAGGGATCTATGGCTACACCTTC. This encodes CASSPTGIYGYTF.

V gene TRBV27 combines with J gene TRBJ2-2; D is perhaps TRBD2 (7 bases). There are 16 residues in the CDR3. The germline V gene encodes CDR1 MNHEY and CDR2 SMNVEV (reference sequence). V was trimmed by 6 bases and J by 5 bases, leaving 19 bases between them. The CDR3 loop reads CASSRLGGAWTGELFF. The DNA of the CDR3 is TGTGCCAGCAGCCGCCTAGGGGGGGCGTGGACCGGGGAGCTGTTTTTT.

This chain joins TRBV27 and TRBJ2-5; 8 bases match TRBD2. Per germline, CDR1 MNHEY and CDR2 SMNVEV (reference sequence). V trimming: 6 bases; J trimming: 4 bases; junction bases outside the gene matches: 4. This CDR3 region has 13 residues. Written as DNA, the CDR3 is TGTGCCAGCAGCGGGAGGGCCGGAGAGACCCAGTACTTC. It encodes CASSGRAGETQYF.

For the CDR3, the DNA is TGTGCCAGCAGCTCCGGGACTAGCGTTCGGGACGAGCAGTACTTC. This codes for CASSSGTSVRDEQYF. This rearrangement joins TRBV13 to TRBJ2-7, with 10 bases lining up with TRBD2. CDR3 size: 15 residues. The germline CDR1 and CDR2 sequences are PRHDT and FYEKMQ (reference sequence). V lost 4 bases to trimming and J lost 5 bases; unmatched junction nucleotides: 8.

This sequence joins TRBV6-5 and TRBJ1-5, with unresolved D. The CDR3 spans 13 residues. Trimming took 6 bases from V and 0 from J, leaving 6 bases between them. Germline lookup yields CDR1 MNHEY and CDR2 SVGAGI. Written as DNA, the CDR3 is TGTGCCAGCAGAACAGATAGCAATCAGCCCCAGCATTTT. It translates to CASRTDSNQPQHF.

This clone was seen a handful of times. V gene TRBV11-1 combines with J gene TRBJ1-2; 10 positions agree with TRBD1. CDR3 length: 15 residues. Germline V gene sequence: CDR1 SGHAT, CDR2 FQDESV (reference sequence). The V and J ends lost 3 bases and 4 bases, in that order; junction bases with no gene match: 5. The CDR3 protein is CASSLTDRGSYGYTF. The CDR3 DNA reads TGTGCCAGCAGCTTGACGGACAGGGGGTCCTATGGCTACACCTTC.

This clone was counted only a few times. The gene calls are TRBV4-2 and TRBJ1-2; possibly TRBD1 for D (5 bases). The CDR3 covers 15 residues. V lost 0 bases and J 2 bases, leaving 10 bases between the germline ends. The V gene's germline CDR1 is LGHNA and CDR2 YNFKEQ. The chain's CDR3 is CASSQERGSNYGYTF. The CDR3 bases are TGTGCCAGCAGCCAAGAAAGGGGCTCAAACTATGGCTACACCTTC.

This clone was observed a few times. The chain recombines TRBV6-1 with TRBJ1-5, with D uncertain. The CDR3 runs to 12 residues. Deletions cut 3 bases from V and 7 bases from J, with 7 bases between. The germline CDR1 and CDR2 sequences are MNHNS and SASEGT. As DNA, the CDR3 is TGTGCCAGCAGTGACGCGAGACAGCCCCAGCATTTT. Translation gives CASSDARQPQHF.

V gene TRBV28 combines with J gene TRBJ2-5; 11 bases agree with TRBD2. This CDR3 spans 17 amino acids. From germline, CDR1 is MDHEN and CDR2 SYDVKM. V lost 5 bases to trimming and J lost 2 bases; unmatched junction nucleotides: 10. The CDR3 DNA is TGTGCCAGCAGTCGTCTGAGACTAGCGGGAACGCAAGAGACCCAGTACTTC. It translates to CASSRLRLAGTQETQYF.

The CDR3 DNA reads as TGTGCCAGCAGCTACAGGGGGCAGGTTTTTGAGCAGTTCTTC. This gives the protein CASSYRGQVFEQFF. The chain employs TRBV7-9 and TRBJ2-1; the match to TRBD1 covers 9 bases. The V and J ends lost 4 bases and 9 bases, in that order; junction bases with no gene match: 7. The CDR3 loop spans 14 amino acids. Looked up from germline, CDR1 is SEHNR and CDR2 is FQNEAQ (reference sequence).

The V call is TRBV28, the J call TRBJ1-2; no clear D gene. The CDR3 extends over 13 amino acids. The V end was cut by 8 bases, the J end by 2 bases, with 12 bases between. Looked up from germline, CDR1 is MDHEN and CDR2 is SYDVKM. CDR3 residues: CASLGRENYGYTF. The DNA for the CDR3 is TGTGCCAGCCTCGGGAGGGAGAACTATGGCTACACCTTC.

The chain is built from TRBV13 and TRBJ2-1; D is unclear. The CDR3 has 13 residues. The V and J ends lost 5 bases and 6 bases respectively, with 11 bases between them. Germline CDR1 PRHDT, CDR2 FYEKMQ (reference sequence). DNA for the CDR3: TGTGCCAGCAGCGCTCGACTGTTCAATGAGCAGTTCTTC. Its protein product is CASSARLFNEQFF. The whole variable domain, filled in from reference TRBV13 and TRBJ2-1, reads AAGVIQSPRHLIKEKRETATLKCYPIPRHDTVYWYQQGPGQDPQFLISFYEKMQSDKGSIPDRFSAQQFSDYHSELNMSSLELGDSALYFCASSARLFNEQFFGPGTRLTVL.